The clone carrying this T cell receptor beta chain rates as medium-sized (0.01 to 0.1%). The data stem from a study of control samples from healthy donors and cancer patients. Clones were read by immunoSEQ multiplex PCR, and TCRdb kept only the in-frame ones, dropping some. The repertoire holds more than 25,000 clones, about 90% seen once, with less than 5% in the top ten. Trimming took off 0 bases at V and 2 bases at J, with 14 bases between the two ends. CDR1 LNHDA and CDR2 SQIVND come from the germline V gene (reference sequence). This CDR3 comprises 17 residues. The sample consisted of formalin-fixed, paraffin-embedded tissue. The chain carries TRBV19 and TRBJ2-1; tentatively, D is TRBD1 or TRBD2 (5 bases each). The sequence was collected from a female donor with melanoma. The CDR3 region is CASSIDLVGVPYNEQFF. The DNA of the CDR3 is TGTGCCAGTAGTATAGATCTAGTGGGGGTACCCTACAATGAGCAGTTCTTC.